This T cell receptor (beta chain) comes out of a study of blood T cell repertoires in COVID-19. CDR3 length: 16 amino acids. The germline gives CDR1 SGHNT, CDR2 YYREEE (reference sequence). The V segment lost 0 bases and the J segment 7 bases; nucleotides outside the gene matches: 3. This table comes from immunoSEQ multiplex PCR, and its TCRdb copy is limited to in-frame clones, with some not included. This sample yields approximately 60,000 clones, of which 65% to 80% are seen a single time; 15% to 20% belongs to the top ten. The V call is TRBV5-4, the J call TRBJ1-6; 11 positions match TRBD1. The sequenced material came from peripheral blood. The sequence was obtained from a man between 60 and 75 years old with acute or convalescent COVID-19. The CDR3 DNA sequence: TGTGCCAGCAGCTTGGCCGGGACAGGGGGGAATTCACCCCTCCACTTT. This sequence encodes CASSLAGTGGNSPLHF.